The text below deals with one TCR beta chain. Its antigen is unidentified. This specimen comes from a study of T cells in Graves' hyperthyroidism and ophthalmopathy. Researchers took RNA transcripts and amplified the TCR beta CDR3 regions from them. The HTBI primer set was used in a first-round RT-PCR of the TCR CDR3. MiXCR was run by TCRdb on the multiplex PCR reads, yielding one entry per CDR3 protein. The sample yields under 400,000 distinct CDR3 sequences, around a quarter seen once. Study-level results: In blood, most of the thyroid clonotypes expanded above 0.001 were also present. Ophthalmopathy was identified by the model a median approximately 6.4 months ahead of onset.

Newly diagnosed hyperthyroidism patients aged 18 to 65 years had disease lasting under 2 months. Uncontrolled infection, other autoimmune disease, pregnancy or lactation led to exclusion. Material: blood. The source is a man between 45 and 60 years old with Graves' hyperthyroidism.

CDR3 residues: CATSFTNTGELFF. CDR3 sequence (DNA): TGTGCCACCAGCTTTACGAACACCGGGGAGCTGTTTTTT. The chain links TRBV15 to TRBJ2-2; no firm D call. V gave up 5 bases and J gave up 0 bases, with 4 bases separating them. Germline values: CDR1 LNHNV, CDR2 YYDKDF (reference sequence). The CDR3 is made up of 13 amino acids.